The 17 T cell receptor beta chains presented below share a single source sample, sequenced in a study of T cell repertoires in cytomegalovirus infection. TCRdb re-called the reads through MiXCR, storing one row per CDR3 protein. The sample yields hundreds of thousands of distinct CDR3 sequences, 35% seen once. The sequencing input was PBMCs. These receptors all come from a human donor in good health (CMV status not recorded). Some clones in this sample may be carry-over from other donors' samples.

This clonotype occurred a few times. CDR3 DNA sequence: TGTGCCAGCGCAACGGGAGGATTAACAGATACGCAGTATTTT. Translation gives CASATGGLTDTQYF. This chain connects TRBV12-3 or TRBV12-4 to TRBJ2-3; TRBD2 aligns across 7 bases. Trimming at V came to 8 bases and at J to 3 bases, leaving 8 bases not matched to a gene. This CDR3 is 14 amino acids long.

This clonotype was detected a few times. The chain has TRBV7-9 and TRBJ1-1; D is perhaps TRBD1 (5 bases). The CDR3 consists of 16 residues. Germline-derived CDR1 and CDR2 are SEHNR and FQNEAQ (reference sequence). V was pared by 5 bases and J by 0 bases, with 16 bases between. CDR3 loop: CASSPGRTTMNTEAFF. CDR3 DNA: TGTGCCAGCAGCCCGGGACGGACTACCATGAACACTGAAGCTTTCTTT.

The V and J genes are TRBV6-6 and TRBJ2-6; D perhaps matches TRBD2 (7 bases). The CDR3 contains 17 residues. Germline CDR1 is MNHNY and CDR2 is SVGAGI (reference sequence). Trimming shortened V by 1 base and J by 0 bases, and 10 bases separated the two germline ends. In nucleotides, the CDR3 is TGTGCCAGCAGTTACTGGGGGGGCAGCTCTGGGGCCAACGTCCTGACTTTC. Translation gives CASSYWGGSSGANVLTF.

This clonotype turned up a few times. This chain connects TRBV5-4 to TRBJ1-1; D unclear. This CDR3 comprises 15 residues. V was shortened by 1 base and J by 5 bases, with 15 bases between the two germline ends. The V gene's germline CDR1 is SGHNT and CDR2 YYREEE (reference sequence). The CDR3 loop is CASSLSIYDRTEAFF. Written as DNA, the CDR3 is TGTGCCAGCAGCTTGTCTATCTACGACCGGACTGAAGCTTTCTTT.

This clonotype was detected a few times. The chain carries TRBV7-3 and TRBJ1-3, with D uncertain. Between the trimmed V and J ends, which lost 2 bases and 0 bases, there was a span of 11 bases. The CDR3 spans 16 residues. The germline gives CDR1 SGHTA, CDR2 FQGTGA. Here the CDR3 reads CASSLASEGSGNTIYF. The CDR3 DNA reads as TGTGCCAGCAGCTTAGCATCGGAGGGCTCTGGAAACACCATATATTTT.

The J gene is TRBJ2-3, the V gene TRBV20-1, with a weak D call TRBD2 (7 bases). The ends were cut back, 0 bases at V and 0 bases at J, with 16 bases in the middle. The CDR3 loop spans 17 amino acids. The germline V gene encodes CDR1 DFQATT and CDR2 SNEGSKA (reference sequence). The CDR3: CSARDLTGGVSTDTQYF. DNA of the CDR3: TGCAGTGCTAGAGATCTTACGGGGGGCGTTAGCACAGATACGCAGTATTTT.

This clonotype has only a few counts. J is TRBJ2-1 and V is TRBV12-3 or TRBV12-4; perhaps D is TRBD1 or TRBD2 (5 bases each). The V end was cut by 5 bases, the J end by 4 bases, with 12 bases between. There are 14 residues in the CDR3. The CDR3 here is CASSHRDGYNEQFF. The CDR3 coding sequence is TGTGCCAGCAGTCACCGGGACGGATACAATGAGCAGTTCTTC.

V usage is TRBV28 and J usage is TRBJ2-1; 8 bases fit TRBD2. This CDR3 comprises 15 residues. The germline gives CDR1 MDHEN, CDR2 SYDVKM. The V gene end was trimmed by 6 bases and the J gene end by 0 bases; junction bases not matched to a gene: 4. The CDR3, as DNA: TGTGCCAGCAGGCTGCGGGAGGCCTCCTACAATGAGCAGTTCTTC. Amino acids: CASRLREASYNEQFF.

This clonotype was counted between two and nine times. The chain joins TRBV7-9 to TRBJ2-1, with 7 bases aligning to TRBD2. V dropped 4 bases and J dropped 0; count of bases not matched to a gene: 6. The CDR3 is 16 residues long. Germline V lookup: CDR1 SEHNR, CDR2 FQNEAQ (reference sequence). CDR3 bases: TGTGCCAGCAGCTCCTCCGGGAGGAGCTCCTACAATGAGCAGTTCTTC. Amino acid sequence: CASSSSGRSSYNEQFF.

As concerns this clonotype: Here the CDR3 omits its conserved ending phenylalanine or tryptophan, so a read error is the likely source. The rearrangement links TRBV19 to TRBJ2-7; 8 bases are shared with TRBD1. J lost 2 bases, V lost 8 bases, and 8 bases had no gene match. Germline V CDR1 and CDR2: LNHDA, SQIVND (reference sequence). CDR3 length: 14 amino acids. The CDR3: CASQTGTGAYEQYL. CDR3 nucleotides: TGTGCCAGTCAAACCGGGACAGGAGCCTACGAGCAGTACTTA.

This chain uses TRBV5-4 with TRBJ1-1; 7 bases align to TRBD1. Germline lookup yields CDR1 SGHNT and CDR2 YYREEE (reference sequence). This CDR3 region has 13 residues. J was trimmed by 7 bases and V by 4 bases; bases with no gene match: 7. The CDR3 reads CASSRGDRIEAFF. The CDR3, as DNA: TGTGCCAGCAGCCGAGGGGACAGAATTGAAGCTTTCTTT.

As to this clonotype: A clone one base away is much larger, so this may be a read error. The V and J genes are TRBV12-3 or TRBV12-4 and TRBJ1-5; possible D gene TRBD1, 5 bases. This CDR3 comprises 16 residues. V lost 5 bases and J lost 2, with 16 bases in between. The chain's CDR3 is CASSRSGHRGNQPQHF. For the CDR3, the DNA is TGTGCCAGCAGTCGTTCAGGACATCGGGGCAATCAGCCCCAGCATTTT.

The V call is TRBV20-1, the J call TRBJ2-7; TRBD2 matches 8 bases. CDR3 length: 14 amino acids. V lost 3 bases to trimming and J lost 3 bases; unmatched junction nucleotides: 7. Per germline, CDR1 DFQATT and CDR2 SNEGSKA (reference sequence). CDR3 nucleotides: TGCAGTGCTAGGGGTACTAGCGGCCTCTACGAGCAGTACTTC. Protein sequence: CSARGTSGLYEQYF.

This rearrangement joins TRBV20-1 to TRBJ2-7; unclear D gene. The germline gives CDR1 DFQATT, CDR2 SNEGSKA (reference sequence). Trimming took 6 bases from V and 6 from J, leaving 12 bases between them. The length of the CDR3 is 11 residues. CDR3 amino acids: CSANIISEQYF. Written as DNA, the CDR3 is TGCAGTGCCAATATAATCTCCGAGCAGTACTTC.

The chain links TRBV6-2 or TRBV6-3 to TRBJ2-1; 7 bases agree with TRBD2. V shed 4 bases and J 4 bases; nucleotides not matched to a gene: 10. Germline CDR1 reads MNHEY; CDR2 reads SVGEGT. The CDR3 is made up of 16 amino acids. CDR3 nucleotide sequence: TGTGCCAGCAGTTCCCCCTCCGGGGGGAATTACAATGAGCAGTTCTTC. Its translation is CASSSPSGGNYNEQFF.

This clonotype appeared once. The CDR3 is CASSWRGYTEAFF. As DNA, the CDR3 is TGTGCCAGCAGTTGGCGGGGGTACACTGAAGCTTTCTTT. The gene calls are TRBV28 and TRBJ1-1; D may be TRBD1 (5 bases). CDR1 is MDHEN, CDR2 SYDVKM, per germline. This CDR3 is 13 amino acids long. V gave up 4 bases and J gave up 3 bases, with 9 bases separating them.

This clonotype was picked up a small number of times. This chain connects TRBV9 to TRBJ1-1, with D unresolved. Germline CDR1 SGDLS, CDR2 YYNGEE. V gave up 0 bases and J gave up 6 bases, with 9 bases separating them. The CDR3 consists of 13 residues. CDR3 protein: CASSVERSSEAFF. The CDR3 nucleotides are TGTGCCAGCAGCGTAGAAAGGTCGTCTGAAGCTTTCTTT.